This paragraph reports one TCR beta chain. V lost 5 bases and J lost 5; bases outside the gene matches: 5. Germline V gene sequence: CDR1 LNHDA, CDR2 SQIVND (reference sequence). CDR3 size: 14 residues. The protocol was immunoSEQ multiplex PCR, while the TCRdb copy is restricted to in-frame clones and leaves out a portion. This sample has 95,000 to 120,000 clones, with around 90% found just once. This record comes from a study of blood T cell repertoires in COVID-19. This chain connects TRBV19 to TRBJ2-1; 8 nucleotides align to TRBD1. Sequenced sample: peripheral blood. The origin of this receptor is a woman between 45 and 60 years old with acute or convalescent COVID-19. The CDR3 reads CASSSWTGNNEQFF. The CDR3 DNA reads TGTGCCAGTAGTTCCTGGACAGGGAACAATGAGCAGTTCTTC.